Below are 6 T cell receptor beta chains sequenced from a single sample in a study of early T cells in non-severe SARS-CoV-2 infection (dated by TCRdb to about 2021). The protocol used for the library was 5' RACE. The sequencer listed for this sample is NextSeq 500. The public sequencing data were trimmed at Q25 with fastp and processed into clonotypes with MiXCR by TCRdb, which kept only in-frame beta chains. Every distinct CDR3 protein forms one entry, paired with its most common genes and DNA. This sample has about 36,000 distinct CDR3 sequences in its table, and under 7% of those were observed once. In total, the top ten clones hold around 25% of the sample. The sample in question was whole blood, obtained at baseline. Source of these receptors: an adult who was a healthcare worker with PCR-confirmed SARS-CoV-2 infection or an uninfected control (not recorded which).

The table lists this clonotype with many counts. This chain joins TRBV7-2 and TRBJ2-1, with TRBD2 matching 10 bases. CDR3 length equals 15 residues. Looked up from germline, CDR1 is SGHTA and CDR2 is FQGNSA. V shed 3 bases, J shed 7 bases, and the junction held 6 bases outside the gene matches. This CDR3 is CASSLFLAGANEQFF. The CDR3 region has the DNA TGTGCCAGCAGCTTGTTCCTAGCGGGAGCGAATGAGCAGTTCTTC.

This clonotype was detected many times. The V and J genes are TRBV4-3 and TRBJ2-6; D is unresolved. This CDR3 region has 16 residues. The V and J ends lost 0 bases and 0 bases respectively, with 6 bases between them. From germline, CDR1 is LGHNA and CDR2 YSLEER. The DNA for the CDR3 is TGCGCCAGCAGCCAAGATGGTAGCTCTGGGGCCAACGTCCTGACTTTC. It translates to CASSQDGSSGANVLTF.

The chain couples TRBV29-1 to TRBJ1-1; TRBD1 matches at 9 bases. J gave up 4 bases and V 7 bases, and 7 bases lay outside the gene matches. This CDR3 has 13 amino acids. Germline CDR1 is SQVTM and CDR2 is ANQGSEA. For the CDR3, the DNA is TGCAGCGCACCGGGACAGGGTGGCACTGAAGCTTTCTTT. Translated, it gives CSAPGQGGTEAFF.

This clonotype was counted ten times or more. The chain is built from TRBV30 and TRBJ1-5; D perhaps matches TRBD1 (6 bases). The germline V gene has CDR1 GTSNPN and CDR2 SVGIG (reference sequence). The CDR3 loop spans 17 amino acids. The V end lost 1 base, the J end lost 2 bases, and 18 bases lay between the germline ends. CDR3 amino acids: CAWSGGMTGFGNQPQHF. The CDR3 DNA sequence: TGTGCCTGGAGTGGGGGGATGACAGGCTTTGGCAATCAGCCCCAGCATTTT.

This clonotype has a handful of counts. V gene TRBV12-3 or TRBV12-4 combines with J gene TRBJ2-2; unclear D gene. V dropped 8 bases and J dropped 6 bases, with 7 bases sitting between them. The CDR3 totals 11 residues. CDR3 coding DNA: TGTGCCAGCGTGGTTTCCGGGGAGCTGTTTTTT. Its protein is CASVVSGELFF.

This clonotype was counted between two and nine times. V usage is TRBV29-1 and J usage is TRBJ2-6; D is ambiguous. Looked up from germline, CDR1 is SQVTM and CDR2 is ANQGSEA. V was pared by 3 bases and J by 1 base, with 7 bases between. There are 14 residues in the CDR3. DNA of the CDR3: TGCAGCGTTGAGGCCTCGTCTGGGGCCAACGTCCTGACTTTC. Amino acids: CSVEASSGANVLTF.